These 8 T cell receptor beta chains originate from one sample sequenced in a study of blood T cell repertoires in COVID-19. Using immunoSEQ multiplex PCR, the repertoire was profiled, and TCRdb retains in-frame clones only, with some absent. The repertoire holds over 250,000 clones, with around 86% as singletons. Input material: peripheral blood. Receptors originate from a man aged 35 to 55 who had recovered from COVID-19.

The CDR3 DNA sequence: TGTGCCACCTCGTCGCGGGACGCTAGCACAGATACGCAGTATTTT. Encoded protein: CATSSRDASTDTQYF. The V gene is TRBV24-1, the J gene TRBJ2-3, with D perhaps TRBD2 (6 bases). V was pared by 9 bases and J by 0 bases, with 15 bases between. The CDR3 covers 15 residues. The V gene's germline CDR1 is KGHDR and CDR2 SFDVKD.

This clone is termed medium-sized. This chain's CDR3 is CASSLAASYEQYF. The CDR3, as DNA: TGTGCCAGCAGCTTAGCAGCGAGCTACGAGCAGTACTTC. V and J are TRBV7-6 and TRBJ2-7; the D is unclear. The CDR3 consists of 13 residues. Germline assignment: CDR1 SGHVS and CDR2 FNYEAQ. V dropped 0 bases and J dropped 3 bases, with 6 bases sitting between them.

This chain connects TRBV27 to TRBJ2-6; 9 bases are a match to TRBD2. The CDR3 has 18 residues. The germline gives CDR1 MNHEY, CDR2 SMNVEV (reference sequence). J was trimmed by 2 bases and V by 3 bases; bases with no gene match: 8. The CDR3 region is CASSLLAGGPTGANVLTF. In nucleotides, the CDR3 is TGTGCCAGCAGTTTGCTCGCGGGAGGGCCGACTGGGGCCAACGTCCTGACTTTC.

In this sample, this clone turned up a few times. The chain joins TRBV5-1 to TRBJ2-3; TRBD2 is a possible D gene (5 bases). The CDR3 runs to 15 residues. The germline V gene encodes CDR1 SGHRS and CDR2 YFSETQ. Trimming stripped 0 bases from V and 2 bases from J, with 10 bases between. CDR3 DNA sequence: TGCGCCAGCAGCTTGGCGGGGTTTAACACAGATACGCAGTATTTT. Its translation is CASSLAGFNTDTQYF. The whole variable domain, remainder taken from reference TRBV5-1 and TRBJ2-3, is KAGVTQTPRYLIKTRGQQVTLSCSPISGHRSVSWYQQTPGQGLQFLFEYFSETQRNKGNFPGRFSGRQFSNSRSEMNVSTLELGDSALYLCASSLAGFNTDTQYFGPGTRLTVL.

The sample holds a few counts of this clone. This chain connects TRBV19 to TRBJ2-5; 7 nucleotides agree with TRBD1. With 3 bases clipped from V and 5 bases from J, the junction kept 6 bases outside the gene matches. Per germline, CDR1 LNHDA and CDR2 SQIVND (reference sequence). The CDR3 has 14 amino acids. This CDR3 is CASSMTGSRETQYF. The DNA for the CDR3 is TGTGCCAGTAGTATGACAGGGTCGCGGGAGACCCAGTACTTC.

The chain links TRBV7-9 to TRBJ2-7; 7 bases match TRBD1. The germline CDR1 and CDR2 sequences are SEHNR and FQNEAQ (reference sequence). J gave up 0 bases and V 11 bases, and 10 bases lay outside the gene matches. The CDR3 loop spans 14 amino acids. The CDR3 is CAVLSRDSSYEQYF. The DNA of the CDR3 is TGTGCCGTTCTTAGTCGGGACAGCTCCTACGAGCAGTACTTC.

This clone was recorded once. The chain couples TRBV2 to TRBJ1-1; 8 bases are shared with TRBD1. Trimming cost V 6 bases and J 4 bases; bases outside gene matches: 7. CDR3 length: 14 residues. Germline V gene lookup returns CDR1 SNHLY and CDR2 FYNNEI. For the CDR3, the DNA is TGTGCCAGCAGCCAGGACAGGGTGGGCACTGAAGCTTTCTTT. It is translated as CASSQDRVGTEAFF.

V usage is TRBV19 and J usage is TRBJ2-1; possible D gene TRBD1, 5 bases. Trimming took 5 bases from V and 6 from J, leaving 11 bases between them. Germline CDR1 is LNHDA and CDR2 is SQIVND (reference sequence). The CDR3 sequence is 13 residues long. CDR3 protein: CASSSRTINEQFF. DNA of the CDR3: TGTGCCAGTAGTTCTCGGACAATCAATGAGCAGTTCTTC.